The 31 T cell receptor beta chains presented below share a single source sample, sequenced in a study of spatial heterogeneity in lung cancer. A single record per CDR3 protein comes from TCRdb applying MiXCR to the 5' RACE reads. The sample gives around 5,000 distinct CDR3 sequences, roughly 2.9% of which show up once; about 24% is in the top ten. As to time point: sample taken at primary tumor resection. The sample consisted of normal lung tissue next to the tumor, taken at surgery. These receptors all stem from a male donor with early-stage non-small cell lung cancer.

The sample holds many counts of this clonotype. The junction and the germline gene differ at one end; a read error may be behind it. The chain is built from TRBV12-3 or TRBV12-4 and TRBJ2-6; D possibly matches TRBD1 or TRBD2 (5 bases each). The CDR3 runs 15 residues. CDR3 protein: CASSSGASWANVLTF. The CDR3 DNA sequence: TGTGCCAGCAGTTCCGGGGCCTCTTGGGCCAACGTCCTGACTTTC.

This clonotype is medium-sized (0.01 to 0.1%) within its sample. The V and J genes are TRBV7-9 and TRBJ2-2, with D hard to call. CDR1 and CDR2 from the germline V gene are SEHNR and FQNEAQ (reference sequence). This CDR3 comprises 12 residues. V lost 10 bases to trimming and J lost 0 bases, with 6 bases between them. The CDR3 is CAITPNTGELFF. As DNA, the CDR3 is TGTGCCATCACCCCGAACACCGGGGAGCTGTTTTTT.

Within the sample, this clonotype is medium-sized. The rearrangement links TRBV30 to TRBJ2-3; 7 bases map to TRBD2. The junction had 10 bases not matched to a gene; V was cut back by 0 bases and J by 4 bases. Germline CDR1 reads GTSNPN; CDR2 reads SVGIG (reference sequence). The CDR3 consists of 16 residues. CDR3 protein: CAWSVLSRGSADTQYF. The DNA for the CDR3 is TGTGCCTGGAGTGTACTATCGCGGGGGTCGGCAGATACGCAGTATTTT.

This clonotype is labeled as medium-sized (0.01 to 0.1%). V usage is TRBV20-1 and J usage is TRBJ2-7; D is undetermined. This CDR3 comprises 13 residues. The V end lost 2 bases, the J end lost 6 bases, and 14 bases lay between the germline ends. CDR1 DFQATT and CDR2 SNEGSKA come from the germline V gene (reference sequence). For the CDR3, the DNA is TGCAGTGCTAGACGTGGTCGGATGCGCGAGCAGTACTTC. This translates into CSARRGRMREQYF.

By share, this clonotype ranks as medium-sized. The gene calls are TRBV2 and TRBJ1-2, with D tentatively TRBD1 (5 bases). Germline V gives CDR1 SNHLY, CDR2 FYNNEI. The CDR3 totals 10 residues. The germline V and J ends were trimmed by 7 bases and 13 bases, with 13 bases remaining between them. DNA of the CDR3: TGTGCCAGCAATCCCCGGGACCCCACCTTC. It encodes CASNPRDPTF.

This clonotype is medium-sized in the sample. At one boundary the junction diverges from the germline segment, which might be a read error. The chain couples TRBV20-1 to TRBJ1-1; 10 bases match TRBD1. The CDR3 has 14 amino acids. Germline-derived CDR1 and CDR2 are DFQATT and SNEGSKA (reference sequence). For the CDR3, the DNA is TGCAGTGCCAGAGGGGTAGGACAGGGGGCTGAAGCTTTCTTT. As protein: CSARGVGQGAEAFF.

This clonotype is classed as medium-sized. This sequence joins TRBV6-5 and TRBJ2-3; 7 positions agree with TRBD1. Germline assignment: CDR1 MNHEY and CDR2 SVGAGI. The V gene end was trimmed by 2 bases and the J gene end by 5 bases; junction bases not matched to a gene: 7. The CDR3 has 15 residues. This chain's CDR3 is CASSYGTAGVDTQYF. CDR3 DNA sequence: TGTGCCAGCAGTTACGGGACAGCCGGCGTAGATACGCAGTATTTT.

This clonotype was found many times. The V and J genes are TRBV7-9 and TRBJ2-5; 7 bases agree with TRBD2. V lost 1 base to trimming and J lost 1 base; unmatched junction nucleotides: 3. CDR3 length: 15 amino acids. Germline-derived CDR1 and CDR2 are SEHNR and FQNEAQ (reference sequence). In DNA, the CDR3 is TGTGCCAGCAGCTTAGTTACGGGGGGCCAAGAGACCCAGTACTTC. Translation: CASSLVTGGQETQYF.

This clonotype is medium-sized within its sample. The CDR3 DNA sequence: TGCAGTACCCCAGCTCCCGGATTTTCCGACAATGAGCAGTTCTTC. Protein: CSTPAPGFSDNEQFF. V is TRBV20-1 and J is TRBJ2-1; D ambiguous. Germline assignment: CDR1 DFQATT and CDR2 SNEGSKA (reference sequence). The CDR3 has 15 residues. Deletions cut 8 bases from V and 5 bases from J, with 22 bases between.

This clonotype was picked up many times. Here the CDR3 DNA reads TGCAGCTCAACAGGGTACAATGAGCAGTTCTTC. Residues: CSSTGYNEQFF. The gene calls are TRBV29-1 and TRBJ2-1, with a tentative D call TRBD1 (6 bases). Germline V gene data show CDR1 as SQVTM and CDR2 as ANQGSEA. Trimming took 8 bases from V and 4 from J, leaving 9 bases between them. This CDR3 spans 11 amino acids.

This clonotype is labeled as medium-sized. The gene calls are TRBV20-1 and TRBJ1-1; 10 nucleotides align to TRBD1. The J segment lost 6 bases and the V segment lost 3 bases, leaving 19 bases of the junction unmatched. Germline assignment: CDR1 DFQATT and CDR2 SNEGSKA (reference sequence). The CDR3 contains 18 residues. The CDR3 loop reads CSARGLGQGPFGFPEAFF. CDR3 nucleotides: TGCAGTGCTAGGGGTTTGGGACAGGGGCCATTCGGGTTCCCTGAAGCTTTCTTT.

This clonotype is labeled medium-sized. This rearrangement joins TRBV2 to TRBJ2-6; no firm D call. The CDR3 contains 13 residues. Trimming removed 9 bases from V and 0 bases from J, with 6 bases in between. The V gene's germline CDR1 is SNHLY and CDR2 FYNNEI. The CDR3 loop is CARASSGANVLTF. DNA for the CDR3: TGTGCCAGAGCAAGCTCTGGGGCCAACGTCCTGACTTTC.

Many counts were recorded for this clonotype. This rearrangement joins TRBV6-6 to TRBJ2-5; perhaps TRBD1 as D (5 bases). The length of the CDR3 is 14 residues. Per germline, CDR1 MNHNY and CDR2 SVGAGI (reference sequence). The V gene lost 0 bases and the J gene lost 5 bases, with 10 bases spanning the gap. In nucleotides, the CDR3 is TGTGCCAGCAGTTACTCAGGGGTTCGGGAGACCCAGTACTTC. Encoded protein: CASSYSGVRETQYF.

This clonotype was seen many times. As DNA, the CDR3 is TGCAGTGCTAGACTCACTAGCGGGAGAAGCACAGATACGCAGTATTTT. It yields the protein CSARLTSGRSTDTQYF. The chain has TRBV20-1 and TRBJ2-3; 11 nucleotides agree with TRBD2. CDR3 length: 16 amino acids. After removal of 2 bases from V and 0 bases from J, the junction contained 4 bases not matched to a gene. Germline loops: CDR1 DFQATT, CDR2 SNEGSKA (reference sequence).

This clonotype has ten or more counts. V gene TRBV7-2 combines with J gene TRBJ2-1; 8 nucleotides align to TRBD1. In germline, CDR1 is SGHTA, CDR2 FQGNSA. CDR3 length: 14 amino acids. Unmatched junction bases numbered 4, after V lost 4 bases and J lost 5 bases. The CDR3 reads CASSSGQVNNEQFF. For the CDR3, the DNA is TGTGCCAGCAGCTCGGGACAGGTTAACAATGAGCAGTTCTTC. The full variable domain, completed using reference TRBV7-2 and TRBJ2-1, is GAGVSQSPSNKVTEKGKDVELRCDPISGHTALYWYRQSLGQGLEFLIYFQGNSAPDKSGLPSDRFSAERTGGSVSTLTIQRTQQEDSAVYLCASSSGQVNNEQFFGPGTRLTVL.

This clonotype qualifies as medium-sized. J is TRBJ2-1 and V is TRBV7-2, with 13 nucleotides matching TRBD2. CDR3 length equals 15 residues. With 4 bases clipped from V and 7 bases from J, the junction kept 4 bases outside the gene matches. Germline assignment: CDR1 SGHTA and CDR2 FQGNSA. The CDR3 bases are TGTGCCAGCAGCTCCGGACTAGCGGGAGTAAATGAGCAGTTCTTC. Amino acid sequence: CASSSGLAGVNEQFF.

This clonotype counts as medium-sized. The genes are TRBV5-1 and TRBJ2-5, with TRBD2 as a possible D gene (5 bases). Looked up from germline, CDR1 is SGHRS and CDR2 is YFSETQ. Trimming shortened V by 4 bases and J by 5 bases, and 9 bases separated the two germline ends. This CDR3 spans 12 amino acids. CDR3 in amino acids: CASSDPGETQYF. The CDR3 DNA is TGCGCCAGCAGCGATCCGGGGGAGACCCAGTACTTC.

This clonotype was counted a few times. The CDR3 DNA reads as TGTGCCTGGAGTTCCCAGGGCCCCAATCAGCCCCAGCATTTT. Its protein is CAWSSQGPNQPQHF. The V call is TRBV30, the J call TRBJ1-5, with a possible D match to TRBD1 (5 bases). V dropped 2 bases and J dropped 3 bases, with 11 bases sitting between them. Germline assignment: CDR1 GTSNPN and CDR2 SVGIG (reference sequence). The CDR3 is 14 residues long.

As regards this clonotype: A read error may be the cause here, since a much bigger clone is one base away. The rearrangement uses TRBV29-1 and TRBJ1-6; 7 bases are shared with TRBD1. The CDR3 totals 13 residues. CDR1 SQVTM and CDR2 ANQGSEA come from the germline V gene. In DNA, the CDR3 is TGCAGCGCTGGAGACAGGGCAGATTCATCCCTCCACTTT. Amino acids: CSAGDRADSSLHF.

There are many counts of this clonotype. The chain carries TRBV11-1 and TRBJ2-5; 7 bases line up with TRBD1. In germline, CDR1 is SGHAT, CDR2 FQDESV (reference sequence). The CDR3 sequence is 13 residues long. V was pared by 4 bases and J by 3 bases, with 2 bases of the junction left unmatched. CDR3: CASSSDREETQYF. The CDR3 DNA follows: TGTGCCAGCAGCTCCGACAGGGAAGAGACCCAGTACTTC.

This clonotype counts as medium-sized. The rearrangement uses TRBV4-2 and TRBJ1-1; D not resolved. Germline values: CDR1 LGHNA, CDR2 YNFKEQ. This CDR3 spans 12 amino acids. The ends were cut back, 0 bases at V and 9 bases at J, with 8 bases in the middle. In DNA, the CDR3 is TGTGCCAGCAGCCAAGATGTGGCACAAGCTTTCTTT. Translated: CASSQDVAQAFF.

This clonotype was observed many times. The rearrangement joins TRBV20-1 to TRBJ1-1, with D perhaps matching TRBD1 (5 bases). The CDR3 length is 14 residues. With 2 bases removed from V and 7 bases from J, the gap between germline ends came to 17 bases. Germline CDR1 reads DFQATT; CDR2 reads SNEGSKA (reference sequence). The CDR3 is CSARPRMRGIEAFF. DNA for the CDR3: TGCAGTGCTAGACCACGTATGCGGGGGATTGAAGCTTTCTTT.

This clonotype is labeled medium-sized. The rearrangement joins TRBV4-2 to TRBJ2-4; D unclear. The CDR3 is 13 amino acids. Trimming took 0 bases from V and 5 from J, leaving 5 bases between them. Germline V lookup: CDR1 LGHNA, CDR2 YNFKEQ. This CDR3 is CASSQDMENIQYF. The DNA for the CDR3 is TGTGCCAGCAGCCAAGATATGGAAAACATTCAGTACTTC.

This clonotype came up many times. A much larger clonotype is one base distant, so this may be a read error. The chain carries TRBV20-1 and TRBJ1-2; 9 nucleotides align to TRBD1. This CDR3 region has 14 residues. Germline V lookup: CDR1 DFQATT, CDR2 SNEGSKA (reference sequence). The CDR3 region is CSAREGDRDYGYNF. CDR3 DNA: TGCAGTGCTAGAGAGGGGGACAGGGACTATGGCTACAACTTC.

By proportion, this clonotype is medium-sized. CDR3: CATQRTGLLETQYF. Here the CDR3 DNA reads TGTGCCACCCAGAGGACAGGGTTGTTAGAGACCCAGTACTTC. The rearrangement joins TRBV6-5 to TRBJ2-5; 8 bases agree with TRBD1. The ends lost 10 bases at V and 4 bases at J; junction bases unmatched: 11. Germline V lookup: CDR1 MNHEY, CDR2 SVGAGI. CDR3 size: 14 residues.

By proportion, this clonotype is medium-sized. V gene TRBV5-1 combines with J gene TRBJ1-2; D ambiguous. The CDR3 is made up of 12 amino acids. Trimming removed 4 bases at V and 13 bases at J, with 17 bases between. Germline V gene sequence: CDR1 SGHRS, CDR2 YFSETQ. As DNA, the CDR3 is TGCGCCAGCAGCCTGGATGGAAAATCGTTCACCTTC. This codes for CASSLDGKSFTF.

This clonotype came up many times. The V gene is TRBV11-2, the J gene TRBJ2-1; D is unresolved. The V gene's germline CDR1 is SGHAT and CDR2 FQNNGV. Trimming shortened V by 5 bases and J by 3 bases, and 14 bases separated the two germline ends. The CDR3 is 15 residues long. The CDR3 DNA sequence: TGTGCCAGCAGCGACCGGGCCCCCGGCTACAATGAGCAGTTCTTC. Residues: CASSDRAPGYNEQFF.

This clonotype was detected many times. V usage is TRBV7-6 and J usage is TRBJ2-3, with TRBD2 matching 9 bases. This CDR3 is 16 amino acids long. With V trimmed by 1 base and J by 2 bases, 4 bases remained unmatched. The germline CDR1 and CDR2 sequences are SGHVS and FNYEAQ. CDR3: CASSLESGRTTDTQYF. CDR3 coding DNA: TGTGCCAGCAGCTTAGAGAGCGGGAGGACCACAGATACGCAGTATTTT.

By share, this clonotype counts as large. The rearrangement links TRBV6-5 to TRBJ1-1; a weak D match, TRBD1 (5 bases). Germline CDR1 is MNHEY and CDR2 is SVGAGI. The ends were cut back, 5 bases at V and 6 bases at J, with 16 bases in the middle. CDR3 length: 14 amino acids. CDR3 in DNA: TGTGCCAGCAGTCTGGGACCGCAAAGCTCTGAAGCTTTCTTT. Translating it yields CASSLGPQSSEAFF.

This clonotype showed up many times. This chain connects TRBV30 to TRBJ1-1; D uncertain. The germline gives CDR1 GTSNPN, CDR2 SVGIG (reference sequence). The CDR3 has 13 residues. The V and J ends lost 3 bases and 2 bases respectively, with 10 bases between them. This CDR3 is CAWRFQTNTEAFF. In DNA, the CDR3 is TGTGCCTGGAGATTCCAGACTAACACTGAAGCTTTCTTT.

This clonotype was observed many times. The chain joins TRBV4-1 to TRBJ2-1; perhaps TRBD2 as D (5 bases). The CDR3 covers 15 residues. The ends were cut back, 0 bases at V and 7 bases at J, with 13 bases in the middle. Germline values: CDR1 MGHRA, CDR2 YSYEKL. The DNA of the CDR3 is TGCGCCAGCAGCCAAGACCGGGGATTGATTAATGAGCAGTTCTTC. As protein: CASSQDRGLINEQFF.